This T cell receptor beta chain was profiled in a study of shared clonotypes between healthy human individuals. General study points: Rarefaction showed that sequencing of sorted subsets was incomplete (despite large depth).

Libraries were prepared by immunoSEQ multiplex PCR; TCRdb keeps only in-frame clonotypes and omits some of them. The sample contains around 200,000 clones, around 63% of which appear only once. All of the donors resided in Nashville, Tennessee, and each was a Caucasian adult. CD4+ cells were split into CD45RA+ naive and CD45RA-negative memory subsets. The CDR3 sequence is 14 residues long. Germline CDR1 is SQVTM and CDR2 is ANQGSEA. V lost 5 bases to trimming and J lost 3 bases, with 14 bases between them. On this clone itself: Its antigen is currently unknown.

The receptor's source is a man younger than 45 in good health. V gene TRBV29-1 combines with J gene TRBJ2-1, with D hard to call. The sequenced sample consisted of memory CD4+ T cells sorted from blood. Subset of the sample: CD45RA-negative fraction. The CDR3 protein is CSVMVRLLYNEQFF. CDR3 nucleotide sequence: TGCAGCGTTATGGTTCGCCTCCTCTACAATGAGCAGTTCTTC.